This T cell receptor beta chain was retrieved from a study of shared clonotypes between healthy human individuals. Trimming pared 8 bases from V and 4 bases from J, leaving 21 bases between. This CDR3 comprises 15 residues. CDR1 SGHRS and CDR2 YFSETQ come from the germline V gene. This table comes from immunoSEQ multiplex PCR, and its TCRdb copy is limited to in-frame clones, with some not included. The sample shows 2 million to 3 million clones, more than 85% of them seen only once. The material sequenced was naive CD4+ T cells from PBMCs. Described subset: CD45RA+ positively selected. This receptor was identified in a man aged 18 to 30 in good health. Some clones in this sample may be carry-over from other donors' samples. The chain has TRBV5-1 and TRBJ2-5; perhaps D is TRBD1 or TRBD2 (5 bases each). This chain's CDR3 is CASGTGQFLGETQYF. CDR3 DNA: TGCGCCAGTGGGACGGGGCAATTTTTAGGAGAGACCCAGTACTTC.